Listed here are 25 T cell receptor beta chains from one sample, sequenced in a study of blood T cells in healthy people across ages. Sample-barcoded 5' priming and a J-beta primer mix drove a second PCR of roughly 6 to 12 cycles. TCRdb reprocessed the 5' RACE reads via MiXCR and lists one record per CDR3 protein. The table has 630,000 or so distinct CDR3 sequences, approximately 30% seen once; the top ten hold 15%. Sequenced sample: blood. These receptors were taken from a woman of 80 years or more in good health.

Many counts were recorded for this clonotype. This chain connects TRBV15 to TRBJ2-5, with 10 positions matching TRBD1. The CDR3 consists of 18 residues. CDR1 is LNHNV and CDR2 is YYDKDF in the germline V gene (reference sequence). V dropped 3 bases and J dropped 5; count of bases not matched to a gene: 15. The CDR3 reads CATSRGPTGQGLIETQYF. The DNA of the CDR3 is TGTGCCACCAGCAGGGGCCCTACGGGACAGGGGTTGATTGAGACCCAGTACTTC.

Concerning this clonotype itself: A much larger clone is a single base away; this may be a read error. The chain is built from TRBV9 and TRBJ1-5; 8 bases are shared with TRBD1. Germline V gives CDR1 SGDLS, CDR2 YYNGEE. The CDR3 extends over 15 amino acids. The CDR3 DNA follows: TGTACCAGCAGCTTTACAGGGGGACGTGATCAGCCCCAGCATTTT. Its protein product is CTSSFTGGRDQPQHF.

Many counts were recorded for this clonotype. The chain carries TRBV5-1 and TRBJ2-3; D might be TRBD1 (6 bases). Germline values: CDR1 SGHRS, CDR2 YFSETQ. The CDR3 runs 13 residues. With 4 bases removed from V and 7 bases from J, the gap between germline ends came to 13 bases. In DNA, the CDR3 is TGCGCCAGCAGCGCGTTGGGGGCAAATACGCAGTATTTT. The encoded protein is CASSALGANTQYF.

V usage is TRBV7-2 and J usage is TRBJ2-5, with 11 bases matching TRBD2. The V gene end was trimmed by 3 bases and the J gene end by 7 bases; junction bases not matched to a gene: 13. The CDR3 has 17 residues. Germline V gene lookup returns CDR1 SGHTA and CDR2 FQGNSA. This CDR3 is CASSLSPGLAGGGTQYF. DNA of the CDR3: TGTGCCAGCAGCTTGAGCCCCGGGCTAGCGGGAGGCGGGACCCAGTACTTC.

This clonotype was found many times. V gene TRBV3-1 combines with J gene TRBJ2-3, with D tentatively TRBD1 (6 bases). The CDR3 consists of 16 residues. V lost 4 bases and J lost 2, with 16 bases in between. Germline V gene data show CDR1 as LGHDT and CDR2 as YNNKEL (reference sequence). CDR3 DNA: TGTGCCAGCAGCCTCGATAGGGGGAGCTACACAGATACGCAGTATTTT. It specifies CASSLDRGSYTDTQYF.

This clonotype was recorded at least ten times. The genes are TRBV7-3 and TRBJ1-6; D possibly corresponds to TRBD1 (5 bases). Looked up from germline, CDR1 is SGHTA and CDR2 is FQGTGA. CDR3 size: 14 residues. V lost 2 bases, J lost 7 bases, and 9 bases lay in between. CDR3 coding DNA: TGTGCCAGCAGCTTAGAGGACAAAAATTCACCCCTCCACTTT. The encoded protein is CASSLEDKNSPLHF.

This clonotype was seen only a few times. The chain employs TRBV6-1 and TRBJ2-5; tentative D call: TRBD2 (6 bases). The length of the CDR3 is 14 residues. V shed 5 bases and J shed 3 bases, with 13 bases lying between them. The germline V gene encodes CDR1 MNHNS and CDR2 SASEGT. CDR3: CASSRVGGEETQYF. CDR3 nucleotide sequence: TGTGCCAGCAGTCGAGTGGGCGGGGAAGAGACCCAGTACTTC.

This clonotype was detected many times. The rearrangement uses TRBV29-1 and TRBJ2-3; 8 bases are a match to TRBD2. J gave up 1 base and V 6 bases, and 6 bases lay outside the gene matches. The CDR3 sequence is 14 residues long. Germline V gives CDR1 SQVTM, CDR2 ANQGSEA. The CDR3 spells CSVGTRIGTDTQYF. Written as DNA, the CDR3 is TGCAGCGTCGGGACTAGGATCGGCACAGATACGCAGTATTTT.

This clonotype was seen ten or more times. The V and J genes are TRBV30 and TRBJ2-6; D unclear. The CDR3 runs to 13 residues. V was clipped by 0 bases and J by 4 bases, with 4 bases between them. Germline V gene data show CDR1 as GTSNPN and CDR2 as SVGIG (reference sequence). CDR3 amino acids: CAWSVGGANVLTF. CDR3 in DNA: TGTGCCTGGAGTGTTGGGGGGGCCAACGTCCTGACTTTC.

In its sample, this clonotype was seen many times. The chain employs TRBV20-1 and TRBJ1-1, with 7 bases fitting TRBD1. The germline V gene encodes CDR1 DFQATT and CDR2 SNEGSKA (reference sequence). With 4 bases clipped from V and 11 bases from J, the junction kept 4 bases outside the gene matches. CDR3 length: 10 residues. Written as DNA, the CDR3 is TGCAGTGCTAAAGTAGGGGGCGCTTTCTTT. This gives the protein CSAKVGGAFF.

The chain links TRBV28 to TRBJ1-2, with D maybe TRBD1 (5 bases). Trimming took off 3 bases at V and 4 bases at J, with 15 bases between the two ends. The CDR3 runs to 15 residues. CDR1 and CDR2 (germline): MDHEN, SYDVKM. The CDR3 protein is CASSFSDKDPYGYTF. The DNA of the CDR3 is TGTGCCAGCAGTTTTTCGGACAAAGACCCCTATGGCTACACCTTC.

This clonotype was picked up many times. The rearrangement joins TRBV7-2 to TRBJ1-5; D gene ambiguous. Germline CDR1 reads SGHTA; CDR2 reads FQGNSA. CDR3 size: 14 residues. V lost 2 bases and J 7 bases, leaving 12 bases between the germline ends. The chain's CDR3 is CASSLNGQVQPQHF. CDR3 sequence (DNA): TGTGCCAGCAGCTTAAACGGGCAGGTACAGCCCCAGCATTTT.

There are many counts of this clonotype. The chain is built from TRBV5-1 and TRBJ2-5; TRBD1 aligns across 7 bases. Germline loops: CDR1 SGHRS, CDR2 YFSETQ. The CDR3 runs to 15 residues. V shed 4 bases and J 5 bases; nucleotides not matched to a gene: 11. CDR3 loop: CASSPGQPDWETQYF. In nucleotides, the CDR3 is TGCGCCAGCAGCCCGGGACAGCCTGACTGGGAGACCCAGTACTTC.

This clonotype was counted only a few times. This chain joins TRBV12-3 or TRBV12-4 and TRBJ2-3, with 13 positions matching TRBD2. Losses at the gene ends were 4 bases for V and 3 bases for J; bases not matched to a gene: 4. The CDR3 is made up of 16 amino acids. CDR3 loop: CASSSGLAGETDTQYF. CDR3 sequence (DNA): TGTGCCAGCAGTTCCGGACTAGCGGGAGAGACAGATACGCAGTATTTT.

This clonotype turned up a few times. The V gene is TRBV10-3, the J gene TRBJ2-3; D could derive from TRBD1 or TRBD2 (5 bases each). Germline CDR1 is ENHRY and CDR2 is SYGVKD. The CDR3 runs to 15 residues. Trimming took off 4 bases at V and 3 bases at J, with 14 bases between the two ends. CDR3 in DNA: TGTGCCATCAGTGGGGGGACGGGGCGAACAGATACGCAGTATTTT. Translating it yields CAISGGTGRTDTQYF.

A remark on this clonotype: A much larger clone lies a single base off, so this may be a read error. J is TRBJ2-3 and V is TRBV20-1; 9 nucleotides align to TRBD2. The germline CDR1 and CDR2 sequences are DFQATT and SNEGSKA (reference sequence). This CDR3 has 15 residues. The CDR3 DNA sequence: TGCAGAGCTAGAGATGGCGGGGGGGCCCCAGATACGCAGTATTTT. Encoded protein: CRARDGGGAPDTQYF.

This clonotype has a single count. V is TRBV11-2 and J is TRBJ2-5; perhaps TRBD2 as D (5 bases). Trimming took off 4 bases at V and 3 bases at J, with 15 bases between the two ends. Germline V CDR1 and CDR2: SGHAT, FQNNGV. This CDR3 spans 15 amino acids. The chain's CDR3 is CASSSRGWTEETQYF. The CDR3 DNA reads TGTGCCAGCAGCTCGAGAGGCTGGACTGAAGAGACCCAGTACTTC.

This clonotype turned up a few times. V gene TRBV4-3 combines with J gene TRBJ2-7, with a tentative D call TRBD1 (5 bases). The CDR3 sequence is 12 residues long. Trimming cost V 1 base and J 6 bases, with 7 bases left between them. The germline V gene has CDR1 LGHNA and CDR2 YSLEER. CDR3 coding DNA: TGCGCCAGCAGCCAAGTAAGGGGCGAGCAGTACTTC. It specifies CASSQVRGEQYF.

Details on this clonotype: One base away lies a much larger clone, so this may be a sequencing read error. The chain has TRBV5-1 and TRBJ1-1, with D perhaps matching TRBD1 (5 bases). Between the trimmed V and J ends, which lost 7 bases and 0 bases, there was a span of 19 bases. The CDR3 length is 16 residues. CDR1 is SGHRS and CDR2 is YFSETQ in the germline V gene. The CDR3 DNA reads as TGCGCCAGCGGCCCGGGGCAGGGTAGGATGAACACTGAAGCTTTCTTT. Protein: CASGPGQGRMNTEAFF.

This clonotype showed up just a few times. The rearrangement links TRBV15 to TRBJ2-3; a weak D match, TRBD1 (6 bases). The CDR3 has 15 amino acids. Germline-derived CDR1 and CDR2 are LNHNV and YYDKDF (reference sequence). The ends were cut back, 5 bases at V and 5 bases at J, with 17 bases in the middle. CDR3: CATSAEGVGVDTQYF. In DNA, the CDR3 is TGTGCCACCAGCGCCGAGGGGGTAGGCGTAGATACGCAGTATTTT.

In this sample, this clonotype turned up many times. The gene calls are TRBV5-5 and TRBJ1-2; 7 bases agree with TRBD1. This CDR3 comprises 13 residues. CDR1 is SGHKS, CDR2 YYEKEE, per germline (reference sequence). V lost 7 bases to trimming and J lost 8 bases; unmatched junction nucleotides: 11. The CDR3, as DNA: TGTGCCAGCGAACCCTCAGGGGGGGACGGCTACACCTTC. Translation: CASEPSGGDGYTF.

V usage is TRBV28 and J usage is TRBJ1-1, with TRBD1 identical over 8 bases. The germline V gene has CDR1 MDHEN and CDR2 SYDVKM. The junction had 2 bases not matched to a gene; V was cut back by 2 bases and J by 6 bases. The CDR3 has 13 residues. Written as DNA, the CDR3 is TGTGCCAGCAGTTTAAGACAGGGGTCTGAAGCTTTCTTT. It yields the protein CASSLRQGSEAFF. Looking up the rest from reference TRBV28 and TRBJ1-1 gives the full variable domain: DVKVTQSSRYLVKRTGEKVFLECVQDMDHENMFWYRQDPGLGLRLIYFSYDVKMKEKGDIPEGYSVSREKKERFSLILESASTNQTSMYLCASSLRQGSEAFFGQGTRLTVV.

The table lists this clonotype with many counts. This chain uses TRBV7-9 with TRBJ1-2; 9 bases line up with TRBD1. The CDR3 covers 15 residues. J lost 3 bases, V lost 3 bases, and 5 bases had no gene match. Germline V gives CDR1 SEHNR, CDR2 FQNEAQ (reference sequence). CDR3: CASSLDRGKDYGYTF. The CDR3 nucleotides read TGTGCCAGCAGCTTGGACAGGGGAAAGGACTATGGCTACACCTTC.

Ten or more counts support this clonotype. A single base separates this from a much larger clone, so it may be a read error. J is TRBJ2-5 and V is TRBV2; D remains unclear. Germline values: CDR1 SNHLY, CDR2 FYNNEI. This CDR3 contains 13 residues. The V and J ends lost 6 bases and 11 bases respectively, with 19 bases between them. The CDR3 here is CASRYLAPNEQYF. CDR3 in DNA: TGTGCCAGCAGGTACTTAGCCCCAAATGAGCAGTACTTC. The full variable domain, rest sourced from reference TRBV2 and TRBJ2-5, is EPEVTQTPSHQVTQMGQEVILRCVPISNHLYFYWYRQILGQKVEFLVSFYNNEISEKSEIFDDQFSVERPDGSNFTLKIRSTKLEDSAMYFCASRYLAPNEQYFGPGTRLLVL.

This clonotype appeared many times. This chain uses TRBV4-3 with TRBJ2-5, with TRBD2 identical over 8 bases. J gave up 5 bases and V 1 base, and 6 bases lay outside the gene matches. There are 15 residues in the CDR3. Germline CDR1 and CDR2: LGHNA and YSLEER. The DNA for the CDR3 is TGCGCCAGCAGCCAAGTTTCCGGGAGGGGTGAGACCCAGTACTTC. Translating gives CASSQVSGRGETQYF.